This T cell receptor beta chain stems from a study of blood T cell repertoires in COVID-19. The CDR3 has 14 amino acids. Trimming removed 1 base from V and 4 bases from J, with 10 bases in between. Germline assignment: CDR1 LGHDT and CDR2 YNNKEL (reference sequence). Sequencing used immunoSEQ multiplex PCR; TCRdb keeps in-frame clones, though not all of them. The sample lists approximately 300,000 clones, about 88% seen once, with 2.6% in the top ten. This chain uses TRBV3-1 (or the pseudogene TRBV3-2) with TRBJ1-2; tentative D call: TRBD1 (6 bases). Material: PBMCs or T cells enriched from blood (not recorded which). The source of this sequence is a man in his 60s who had recovered from COVID-19. DNA for the CDR3: TGTGCCAGCAGCCAAGGACAGGCCATCTATGGCTACACCTTC. It codes for CASSQGQAIYGYTF.